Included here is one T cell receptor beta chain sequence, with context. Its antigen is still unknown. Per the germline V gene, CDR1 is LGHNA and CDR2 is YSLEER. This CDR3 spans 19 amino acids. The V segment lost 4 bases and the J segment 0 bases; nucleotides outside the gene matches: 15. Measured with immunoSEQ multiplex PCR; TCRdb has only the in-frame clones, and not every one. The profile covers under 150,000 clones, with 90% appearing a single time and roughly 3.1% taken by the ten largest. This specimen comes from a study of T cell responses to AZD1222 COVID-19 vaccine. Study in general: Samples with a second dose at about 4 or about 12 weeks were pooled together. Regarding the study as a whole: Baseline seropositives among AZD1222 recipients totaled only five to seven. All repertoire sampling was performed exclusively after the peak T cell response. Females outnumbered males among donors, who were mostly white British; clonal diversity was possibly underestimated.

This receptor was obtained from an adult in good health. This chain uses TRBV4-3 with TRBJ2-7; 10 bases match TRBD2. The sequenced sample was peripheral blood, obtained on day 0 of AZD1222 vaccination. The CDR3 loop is CASSRYIGTSDVSSYEQYF. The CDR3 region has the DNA TGCGCCAGCAGCCGATACATCGGGACTAGCGATGTCAGCTCCTACGAGCAGTACTTC.